Presented here are 21 T cell receptor beta chains from one specimen sequenced in a study of shared clonotypes between healthy human individuals. The table came from immunoSEQ multiplex PCR; TCRdb's copy has only in-frame clones and leaves some out. The sample lists more than 850,000 clones; 75% to 85% were seen once. Sequences were obtained from memory CD4+ T cells from PBMCs. Subset defined: CD45RA-negative fraction. These receptors were taken from a man younger than 30 in good health. Some clones in this sample may be carry-over from other donors' samples.

This chain connects TRBV28 to TRBJ2-4, with 8 bases that match TRBD1. The CDR3 extends over 15 amino acids. CDR1 and CDR2 (germline): MDHEN, SYDVKM. Trimming cost V 5 bases and J 9 bases; bases outside gene matches: 12. CDR3 amino acids: CASSRQQTGVGIQYF. The CDR3 bases are TGTGCCAGCAGTCGTCAGCAGACAGGGGTGGGCATTCAGTACTTC.

The chain carries TRBV5-8 and TRBJ2-7, with TRBD1 as a possible D gene (8 bases). The CDR3 contains 15 residues. V was pared by 4 bases and J by 2 bases, with 16 bases between. In germline, CDR1 is SGHTS, CDR2 YDEGEE. CDR3 protein: CASSKSGTGAYEQYF. DNA of the CDR3: TGTGCCAGCAGCAAGAGCGGGACAGGTGCCTACGAGCAGTACTTC. The full variable domain, its missing parts supplied by reference TRBV5-8 and TRBJ2-7, is EAGVTQSPTHLIKTRGQQATLRCSPISGHTSVYWYQQALGLGLQFLLWYDEGEERNRGNFPPRFSGRQFPNYSSELNVNALELEDSALYLCASSKSGTGAYEQYFGPGTRLTVT.

This clone was counted many times. The V call is TRBV11-2, the J call TRBJ2-7, with 8 positions matching TRBD2. This CDR3 has 15 residues. Germline CDR1 reads SGHAT; CDR2 reads FQNNGV. The V segment lost 1 base and the J segment 2 bases; nucleotides outside the gene matches: 4. The CDR3 protein is CASSLGSGGAYEQYF. CDR3 DNA: TGTGCCAGCAGCTTAGGCAGCGGGGGTGCCTACGAGCAGTACTTC. The full variable domain, completed using reference TRBV11-2 and TRBJ2-7, is EAGVAQSPRYKIIEKRQSVAFWCNPISGHATLYWYQQILGQGPKLLIQFQNNGVVDDSQLPKDRFSAERLKGVDSTLKIQPAKLEDSAVYLCASSLGSGGAYEQYFGPGTRLTVT.

This clone was observed a few times. This rearrangement joins TRBV27 to TRBJ1-1; 9 positions match TRBD1. The CDR3 sequence is 16 residues long. Looked up from germline, CDR1 is MNHEY and CDR2 is SMNVEV (reference sequence). Unmatched junction bases numbered 4, after V lost 1 base and J lost 1 base. The CDR3 region is CASSLLTGGRNTEAFF. CDR3 DNA sequence: TGTGCCAGCAGTTTATTGACAGGGGGACGGAACACTGAAGCTTTCTTT.

The V gene is TRBV7-9, the J gene TRBJ2-1; tentatively, D is TRBD2 (6 bases). From germline, CDR1 is SEHNR and CDR2 FQNEAQ (reference sequence). Trimming left V 0 bases short and J 3 bases short, with 6 bases between. CDR3 length: 14 amino acids. The CDR3 loop reads CASSLASGYNEQFF. Written as DNA, the CDR3 is TGTGCCAGCAGCTTAGCTAGCGGCTACAATGAGCAGTTCTTC.

This clone has just one count. The rearrangement links TRBV4-1 to TRBJ2-3; D assignment may be TRBD1 or TRBD2 (6 bases each). V was cut by 0 bases and J by 6 bases, with 16 bases left in between. Germline loops: CDR1 MGHRA, CDR2 YSYEKL. CDR3 length: 16 residues. Here the CDR3 DNA reads TGCGCCAGCAGCCAAGACCCTAGGGGGGCGGGTGATACGCAGTATTTT. It translates to CASSQDPRGAGDTQYF.

This clone showed up just once. This rearrangement joins TRBV9 to TRBJ2-5; the match to TRBD2 covers 16 bases. J was trimmed by 5 bases and V by 3 bases; bases with no gene match: 10. The CDR3 covers 18 residues. Germline V gives CDR1 SGDLS, CDR2 YYNGEE. CDR3 nucleotide sequence: TGTGCCAGCAGCGAGCCGGGACTAGCGGGAGGGAAGGTGGAGACCCAGTACTTC. It codes for CASSEPGLAGGKVETQYF.

The chain combines TRBV7-9 with TRBJ1-1, with 9 bases identical to TRBD1. J gave up 3 bases and V 4 bases, and 3 bases lay outside the gene matches. CDR1 and CDR2 (germline): SEHNR, FQNEAQ (reference sequence). The CDR3 length is 14 residues. This CDR3 reads CASSSGQGHTEAFF. The CDR3 DNA is TGTGCCAGCAGCTCAGGACAGGGGCACACTGAAGCTTTCTTT.

On this clone itself: Other DNA sequences in this sample translate to the same CDR3. The genes are TRBV9 and TRBJ2-1, with D tentatively TRBD2 (5 bases). The CDR3 has 15 residues. Germline V CDR1 and CDR2: SGDLS, YYNGEE. V was clipped by 4 bases and J by 0 bases, with 11 bases between them. CDR3 nucleotide sequence: TGTGCCAGCAGCCCCTCGGGGAGCTCCTACAATGAGCAGTTCTTC. Translating it yields CASSPSGSSYNEQFF.

The chain joins TRBV19 to TRBJ1-5; tentative D call: TRBD1 (5 bases). The CDR3 consists of 14 residues. Trimming removed 6 bases at V and 5 bases at J, with 14 bases between. Per germline, CDR1 LNHDA and CDR2 SQIVND (reference sequence). The CDR3 loop is CASSPDSSYQPQHF. In DNA form, the CDR3 reads TGTGCCAGTAGCCCTGACAGTTCCTATCAGCCCCAGCATTTT.

The rearrangement links TRBV7-2 to TRBJ2-3, with D perhaps matching TRBD2 (6 bases). Looked up from germline, CDR1 is SGHTA and CDR2 is FQGNSA. The CDR3 extends over 15 amino acids. V gave up 1 base and J gave up 2 bases, with 10 bases separating them. CDR3 in amino acids: CASSLVRGITDTQYF. The CDR3 DNA reads as TGTGCCAGCAGCTTAGTTCGCGGGATCACAGATACGCAGTATTTT.

This clone appeared a few times. The chain is built from TRBV19 and TRBJ2-1; 7 bases are a match to TRBD1. V was pared by 5 bases and J by 1 base, with 11 bases of the junction left unmatched. The CDR3 contains 17 residues. The germline V gene encodes CDR1 LNHDA and CDR2 SQIVND (reference sequence). CDR3 residues: CASSAHRGRRSYNEQFF. The CDR3, as DNA: TGTGCCAGTAGTGCCCACAGGGGTAGGAGGTCCTACAATGAGCAGTTCTTC. The whole variable domain, filled in from reference TRBV19 and TRBJ2-1, reads DGGITQSPKYLFRKEGQNVTLSCEQNLNHDAMYWYRQDPGQGLRLIYYSQIVNDFQKGDIAEGYSVSREKKESFPLTVTSAQKNPTAFYLCASSAHRGRRSYNEQFFGPGTRLTVL.

This chain links TRBV6-1 with TRBJ2-7; unclear D gene. This CDR3 contains 14 residues. V dropped 0 bases and J dropped 0 bases, with 6 bases sitting between them. Germline V CDR1 and CDR2: MNHNS, SASEGT. For the CDR3, the DNA is TGTGCCAGCAGTGAAGCGGCGCGCTCCTACGAGCAGTACTTC. This encodes CASSEAARSYEQYF.

The V gene is TRBV19, the J gene TRBJ1-4; D not certain. Germline loops: CDR1 LNHDA, CDR2 SQIVND (reference sequence). Trimming shortened V by 1 base and J by 4 bases, and 7 bases separated the two germline ends. This CDR3 comprises 14 residues. Here the CDR3 DNA reads TGTGCCAGTAGTATAGGGCAAATTAATGAAAAACTGTTTTTT. Amino acids: CASSIGQINEKLFF. Looking up the rest from reference TRBV19 and TRBJ1-4 gives the full variable domain: DGGITQSPKYLFRKEGQNVTLSCEQNLNHDAMYWYRQDPGQGLRLIYYSQIVNDFQKGDIAEGYSVSREKKESFPLTVTSAQKNPTAFYLCASSIGQINEKLFFGSGTQLSVL.

This chain links TRBV6-5 with TRBJ2-1; D perhaps matches TRBD2 (5 bases). Per germline, CDR1 MNHEY and CDR2 SVGAGI. Trimming pared 10 bases from V and 2 bases from J, leaving 12 bases between. The CDR3 runs 13 residues. This chain's CDR3 is CATREWTYNEQFF. CDR3 nucleotides: TGTGCCACGAGGGAGTGGACCTACAATGAGCAGTTCTTC.

The chain is built from TRBV4-3 and TRBJ1-2; D perhaps matches TRBD1 (6 bases). Trimming took off 1 base at V and 3 bases at J, with 18 bases between the two ends. The CDR3 spans 17 residues. Germline values: CDR1 LGHNA, CDR2 YSLEER. The CDR3 bases are TGCGCCAGCAGCCAAGGGGGCCCGGGGACACCCTACTATGGCTACACCTTC. Translating gives CASSQGGPGTPYYGYTF.

The V and J genes are TRBV25-1 and TRBJ1-3, with 8 bases that match TRBD1. CDR1 is MGHDK and CDR2 is SYGVNS in the germline V gene. The V segment lost 6 bases and the J segment 8 bases; nucleotides outside the gene matches: 9. The CDR3 contains 14 residues. CDR3 region: CASRGRGRTDTIYF. DNA for the CDR3: TGTGCCAGCAGAGGCAGGGGGCGGACGGACACCATATATTTT.

The CDR3 protein is CASSAGLAVSYNEQFF. As DNA, the CDR3 is TGTGCCAGCAGCGCGGGACTAGCGGTAAGCTACAATGAGCAGTTCTTC. The chain employs TRBV5-6 and TRBJ2-1; 11 bases match TRBD2. V trimming: 4 bases; J trimming: 3 bases; junction bases outside the gene matches: 6. The V gene's germline CDR1 is SGHDT and CDR2 YYEEEE. The length of the CDR3 is 16 residues.

The chain has TRBV29-1 and TRBJ1-4, with D possibly matching TRBD1 (6 bases). CDR3 length: 12 amino acids. Trimming pared 6 bases from V and 4 bases from J, leaving 9 bases between. Germline-derived CDR1 and CDR2 are SQVTM and ANQGSEA. CDR3 sequence (DNA): TGCAGCGTCCGGGACAATAATGAAAAACTGTTTTTT. As protein: CSVRDNNEKLFF.

The CDR3 DNA is TGCGCCAGCAGCCAATACCCTGGGACAGGGTCGACAGATACGCAGTATTTT. Translation: CASSQYPGTGSTDTQYF. The chain links TRBV4-1 to TRBJ2-3, with 9 nucleotides matching TRBD1. The CDR3 covers 17 residues. Germline V lookup: CDR1 MGHRA, CDR2 YSYEKL. V lost 2 bases to trimming and J lost 3 bases; unmatched junction nucleotides: 9.

The chain recombines TRBV7-2 with TRBJ2-1, with a possible D match to TRBD2 (5 bases). V dropped 4 bases and J dropped 8 bases, with 18 bases sitting between them. Looked up from germline, CDR1 is SGHTA and CDR2 is FQGNSA. CDR3 length equals 15 residues. The CDR3 coding sequence is TGTGCCAGCAGCTCGAGGCGCTCGGGAAGTTATGAGCAGTTCTTC. Its translation is CASSSRRSGSYEQFF.